This T cell receptor (beta chain) emerged from a study of cytomegalovirus exposure and HLA in healthy donors. Study results and limitations: In a later analysis, approximately 18,000 TCR beta sequences were associated with HLA alleles at 0.05 false discovery rate.

Use of 60 Vbeta and 13 Jbeta primers characterized the PCR. Produced via immunoSEQ multiplex PCR; TCRdb's table is partial and in-frame only. Among 250,000 or so clones listed, around 90% were seen once. Of note for this clone: What it binds is unknown.

This CDR3 spans 19 amino acids. The germline V gene has CDR1 LGHNA and CDR2 YNFKEQ. Trimming took 0 bases from V and 9 from J; bases not matched to a gene: 15. The receptor comes from a girl aged 2 to 10 in good health and CMV-seronegative. Material for sequencing was PBMCs. The chain recombines TRBV4-2 with TRBJ2-1; TRBD2 aligns across 12 bases. The CDR3 region is CASSQDMASGGADVAEQFF. CDR3 DNA: TGTGCCAGCAGCCAAGATATGGCTAGCGGGGGGGCAGACGTCGCTGAGCAGTTCTTC.